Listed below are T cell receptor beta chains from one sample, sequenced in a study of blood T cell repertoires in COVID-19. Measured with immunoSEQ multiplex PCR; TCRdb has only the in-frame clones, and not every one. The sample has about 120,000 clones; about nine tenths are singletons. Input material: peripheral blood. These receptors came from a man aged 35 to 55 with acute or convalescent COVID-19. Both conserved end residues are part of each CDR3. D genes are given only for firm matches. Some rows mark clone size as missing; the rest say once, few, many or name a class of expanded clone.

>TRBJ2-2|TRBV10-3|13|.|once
TGTGCCATCAGCGCGACTACCAACGGGGAGCTGTTTTTT
CAISATTNGELFF
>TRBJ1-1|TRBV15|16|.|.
TGTGCCACCAGCAGAGAGAGGCACGACGGGAACACTGAAGCTTTCTTT
CATSRERHDGNTEAFF
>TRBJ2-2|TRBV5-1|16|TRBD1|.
TGCGCCAGCAGCTGGACAGGGGGCGAGAGGACCGGGGAGCTGTTTTTT
CASSWTGGERTGELFF
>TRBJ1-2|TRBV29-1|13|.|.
TGCAGCGCCGGGTACACAACTAACTATGGCTACACCTTC
CSAGYTTNYGYTF
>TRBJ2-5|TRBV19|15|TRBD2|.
TGTGCCAGTAGTCTCCGGCTAGCGGTGGGAGAGACCCAGTACTTC
CASSLRLAVGETQYF
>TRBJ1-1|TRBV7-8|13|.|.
TGTGCCAGCAGAAGGGGGGGGAACACTGAAGCTTTCTTT
CASRRGGNTEAFF
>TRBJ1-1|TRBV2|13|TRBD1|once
TGTGCCAGCAGCCGAGGACAGGGCACTGAAGCTTTCTTT
CASSRGQGTEAFF
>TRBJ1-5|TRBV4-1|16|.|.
TGCGCCAGCAGCCAAGCAAACGGACAGCCTAATCAGCCCCAGCATTTT
CASSQANGQPNQPQHF
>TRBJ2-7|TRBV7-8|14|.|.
TGTGCCAGCAGCAAACAGGGCGAAAGGAGCGAGCAGTACTTC
CASSKQGERSEQYF
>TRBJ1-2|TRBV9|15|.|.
TGTGCCAGCAGCGTAGATGGGGGCAGCAGCTATGGCTACACCTTC
CASSVDGGSSYGYTF
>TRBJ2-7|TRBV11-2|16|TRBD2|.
TGTGCCAGCAGCTCAGAGCGGGGGACATTTTCCTACGAGCAGTACTTC
CASSSERGTFSYEQYF
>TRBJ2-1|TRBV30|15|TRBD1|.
TGTGCCTGGAGTGAGGGACAGGGCCCCTACAATGAGCAGTTCTTC
CAWSEGQGPYNEQFF
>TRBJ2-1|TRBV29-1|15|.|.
TGCAGCGTTGTGGCTGGGGCTTACTCCTACAATGAGCAGTTCTTC
CSVVAGAYSYNEQFF
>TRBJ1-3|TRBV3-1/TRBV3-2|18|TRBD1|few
TGTGCCAGCAGCCAAACTTCCTCCTCCGGGACAGCTGGAAACACCATATATTTT
CASSQTSSSGTAGNTIYF
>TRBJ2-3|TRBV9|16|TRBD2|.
TGTGCCAGCCTCAGCGGGAGAGGAGGTGGCACAGATACGCAGTATTTT
CASLSGRGGGTDTQYF
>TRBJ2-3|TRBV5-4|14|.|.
TGTGCCAGCAGCCACTGGACTAACACAGATACGCAGTATTTT
CASSHWTNTDTQYF
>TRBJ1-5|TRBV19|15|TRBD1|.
TGTGCCAGTAGTATAGAGACAGGGGCCGGGCAGCCCCAGCATTTT
CASSIETGAGQPQHF
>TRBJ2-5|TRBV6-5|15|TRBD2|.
TGTGCCAGCAGTTACCTAGCGGGTGGGAAAGAGACCCAGTACTTC
CASSYLAGGKETQYF
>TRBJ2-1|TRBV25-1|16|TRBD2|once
TGTGCCAGCAGTAAGGTCGGGACTAGCGCCAACAATGAGCAGTTCTTC
CASSKVGTSANNEQFF
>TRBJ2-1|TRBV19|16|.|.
TGTGCCAGTCGAATTGGACTTTTTAGCTCCTACAATGAGCAGTTCTTC
CASRIGLFSSYNEQFF
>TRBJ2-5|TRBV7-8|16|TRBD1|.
TGTGCCCTAACTCGGCCCAGGGACAGGTCCCAAGAGACCCAGTACTTC
CALTRPRDRSQETQYF
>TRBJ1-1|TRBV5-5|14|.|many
TGTGCCAGCAGTACACAAAGAATGAACACTGAAGCTTTCTTT
CASSTQRMNTEAFF
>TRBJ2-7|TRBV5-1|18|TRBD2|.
TGCGCCAGCAGCTCCCGTAAGGTAACTAGCGGGAGTCCCAACGAGCAGTACTTC
CASSSRKVTSGSPNEQYF
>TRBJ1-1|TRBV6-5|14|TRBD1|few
TGTGCCCTAGGTGCTCGGGACAGGAACACTGAAGCTTTCTTT
CALGARDRNTEAFF
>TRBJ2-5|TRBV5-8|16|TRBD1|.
TGTGCCAGCAGCTTGGGAGACAGGGGTACCCAAGAGACCCAGTACTTC
CASSLGDRGTQETQYF
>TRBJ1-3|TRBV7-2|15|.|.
TGTGCCAGCAGCCCGGGACACCCTTCTGGAAACACCATATATTTT
CASSPGHPSGNTIYF